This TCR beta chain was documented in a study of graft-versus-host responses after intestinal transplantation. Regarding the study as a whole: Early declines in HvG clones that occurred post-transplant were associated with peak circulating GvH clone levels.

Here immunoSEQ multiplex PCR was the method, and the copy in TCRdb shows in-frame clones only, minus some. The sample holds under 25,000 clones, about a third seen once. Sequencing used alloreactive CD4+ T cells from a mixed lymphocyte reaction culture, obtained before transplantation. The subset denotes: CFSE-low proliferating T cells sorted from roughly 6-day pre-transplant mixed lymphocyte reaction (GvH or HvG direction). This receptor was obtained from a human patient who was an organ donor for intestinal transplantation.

This chain's CDR3 is CASSLGGLNTEAFF. The CDR3 DNA reads TGTGCCAGCAGCTTAGGCGGATTGAACACTGAAGCTTTCTTT. The chain is built from TRBV7-2 and TRBJ1-1; no firm D call. Germline V gene lookup returns CDR1 SGHTA and CDR2 FQGNSA. The ends were cut back, 1 base at V and 0 bases at J, with 6 bases in the middle. The CDR3 spans 14 residues.